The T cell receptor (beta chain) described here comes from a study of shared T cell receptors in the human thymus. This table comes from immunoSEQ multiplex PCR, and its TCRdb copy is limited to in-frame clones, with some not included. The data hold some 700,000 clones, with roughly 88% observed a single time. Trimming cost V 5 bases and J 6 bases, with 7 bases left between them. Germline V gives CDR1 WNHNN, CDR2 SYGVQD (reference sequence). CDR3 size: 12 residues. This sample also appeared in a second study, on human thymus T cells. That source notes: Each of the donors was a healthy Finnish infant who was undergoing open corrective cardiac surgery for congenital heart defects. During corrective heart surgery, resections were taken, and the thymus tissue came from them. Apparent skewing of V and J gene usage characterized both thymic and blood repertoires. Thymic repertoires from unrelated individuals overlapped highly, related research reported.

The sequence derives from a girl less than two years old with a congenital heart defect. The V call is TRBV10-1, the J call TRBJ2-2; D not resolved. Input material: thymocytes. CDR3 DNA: TGCGCCAGCAGTCGGGTCCCCGGGGAGCTGTTTTTT. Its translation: CASSRVPGELFF.